The rows below give T cell receptor beta chains drawn from one sample of a study of T-cell memory formation after mild COVID-19. TCRdb reanalysed the 5' RACE reads using MiXCR and keeps one entry per CDR3 protein. The repertoire includes around 310,000 distinct CDR3 sequences, about 13% of them detected once, and approximately 22% sits in the top ten. Sequencing was carried out using PBMCs or a T cell subset sorted from them (not recorded which). The receptors here all came from a man aged 18 to 30 who had mild COVID-19 (a few samples of this study predate the infection). Cell type and time point are not known. Both conserved end residues are part of each CDR3. A D gene is named only where the DNA matches it firmly.

V gene	D gene	J gene	CDR3 protein
TRBV3-1	NA	TRBJ2-5	CASSQTIQETQYF
TRBV3-1	TRBD1	TRBJ1-2	CASSQQGVRYGYTF
TRBV6-6	TRBD1	TRBJ1-5	CASSSTGTAQPQHF
TRBV5-1	NA	TRBJ2-3	CASSLVQVTDTQYF
TRBV7-9	NA	TRBJ2-1	CASSPVSASGEQFF
TRBV4-1	TRBD1	TRBJ2-5	CASSQAGDSGGDETQYF
TRBV18	NA	TRBJ1-5	CASSPIRTPDQPQHF
TRBV7-2	NA	TRBJ2-6	CASSLDVLSSGANVLTF
TRBV6-5	TRBD1	TRBJ1-3	CASRWTGDGNTIYF
TRBV2	TRBD1	TRBJ2-5	CASRTGTGGETQYF
TRBV7-9	NA	TRBJ2-4	CASSLDGLTAKNIQYF
TRBV5-5	NA	TRBJ2-1	CASSLQVTSSYNEQFF
TRBV15	NA	TRBJ2-7	CATSRDWEDHYEQYF
TRBV7-6	NA	TRBJ2-2	CASSPGSGTNTGELFF
TRBV12-3/TRBV12-4	TRBD1	TRBJ2-2	CASSPRDRSTGELFF
TRBV11-2	TRBD2	TRBJ2-5	CASSFASGSSETQYF
TRBV4-3	TRBD1	TRBJ2-7	CASSQEPTGTVYEQYF
TRBV9	NA	TRBJ1-6	CASSLNSKQVDNSPLHF
TRBV12-3/TRBV12-4	NA	TRBJ2-1	CASSLSGAGNEQFF
TRBV9	NA	TRBJ2-4	CASSVGPAARGDIQYF
TRBV6-1	NA	TRBJ2-7	CASKTTGYEQYF
TRBV7-3	NA	TRBJ2-1	CASSLRGPSYNEQFF
TRBV7-8	NA	TRBJ1-4	CASSKSRVGTNEKLFF
TRBV5-1	TRBD2	TRBJ2-3	CASSLTSGGFSTDTQYF
TRBV7-3	NA	TRBJ2-2	CASSSNQGTGELFF
TRBV7-3	TRBD2	TRBJ2-3	CASSLFASGTDTQYF
TRBV6-2/TRBV6-3	TRBD1	TRBJ1-5	CASRSGQGYQPQHF
TRBV5-1	NA	TRBJ1-2	CASTPGTDAYGYTF
TRBV15	NA	TRBJ2-1	CATSRSRGGYSYNEQFF
TRBV4-2	NA	TRBJ1-6	CASSQPTDNSPLHF
TRBV6-2/TRBV6-3	NA	TRBJ2-5	CASSYSFRGETQYF
TRBV29-1	NA	TRBJ2-1	CSVEVGQRLYEQFF
TRBV6-5	NA	TRBJ1-1	CASSYSPMNTEAFF
TRBV24-1	NA	TRBJ2-2	CATSDIGSGELFF
TRBV12-3/TRBV12-4	NA	TRBJ2-6	CASTGGSGANVLTF
TRBV5-1	TRBD2	TRBJ2-1	CASSLGLAGGPGNEQFF
TRBV6-5	TRBD1	TRBJ1-2	CASSYDRDRASGYTF
TRBV4-3	TRBD2	TRBJ2-1	CASSQDHGASGGLSSYNEQFF
TRBV12-3/TRBV12-4	NA	TRBJ1-5	CASSFLTGEANQPQHF
TRBV19	TRBD2	TRBJ2-7	CASSISGGDYEQYF
TRBV5-6	TRBD1	TRBJ2-2	CASSFRRDSRGGELFF
TRBV5-1	NA	TRBJ1-2	CASRLEGASNYGYTF
TRBV20-1	TRBD1	TRBJ2-1	CSALRQGASSYNEQFF
TRBV10-3	TRBD2	TRBJ2-1	CAISERVSGNEQFF
TRBV7-9	NA	TRBJ2-7	CASSRGRNGEQYF
TRBV5-1	NA	TRBJ2-7	CASSLVSDYRYEQYF
TRBV5-1	NA	TRBJ2-3	CASSLSSLDTQYF
TRBV5-1	NA	TRBJ1-6	CASSLVAGNGNSPLHF
TRBV5-1	NA	TRBJ2-3	CASSFDSTDTQYF
TRBV7-9	NA	TRBJ1-6	CASSSDHKSSYNSPLHF
TRBV9	NA	TRBJ2-3	CASSVGGWSTDTQYF